This record covers a single TCR beta chain. These data are taken from a study of T-cell memory formation after mild COVID-19. TCRdb redid the calling of the 5' RACE reads with MiXCR, one entry per CDR3 protein. The repertoire holds under 450,000 distinct CDR3 sequences, with roughly 19% as singletons. Germline loops: CDR1 DFQATT, CDR2 SNEGSKA (reference sequence). The CDR3 is made up of 13 amino acids. V was cut by 3 bases and J by 7 bases, with 15 bases left in between. Source material: PBMCs or a T cell subset sorted from them (not recorded which). V is TRBV20-1 and J is TRBJ1-2; D is possibly TRBD1 (5 bases). This receptor was taken from a man in his late teens or twenties who had mild COVID-19 (a few samples of this study predate the infection). Cell type and time point are not known. CDR3 loop: CSASARAVGGYTF. CDR3 DNA sequence: TGCAGTGCTAGTGCCAGGGCGGTTGGTGGCTACACCTTC.